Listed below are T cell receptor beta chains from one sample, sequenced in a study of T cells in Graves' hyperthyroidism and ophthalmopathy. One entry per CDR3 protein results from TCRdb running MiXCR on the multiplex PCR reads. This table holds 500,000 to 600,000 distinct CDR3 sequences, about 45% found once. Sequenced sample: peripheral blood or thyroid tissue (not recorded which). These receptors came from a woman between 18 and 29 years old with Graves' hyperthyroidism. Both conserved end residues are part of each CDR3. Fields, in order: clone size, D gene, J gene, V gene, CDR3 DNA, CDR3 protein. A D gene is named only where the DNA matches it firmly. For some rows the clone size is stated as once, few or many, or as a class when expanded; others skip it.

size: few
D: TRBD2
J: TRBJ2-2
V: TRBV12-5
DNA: TGTGCTAGTGGTATACGTCCCGGGACTAGCGATTCGAACACCGGGGAGCTGTTTTTT
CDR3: CASGIRPGTSDSNTGELFF

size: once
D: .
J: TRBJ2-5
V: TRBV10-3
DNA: TGTGCCATCGGCGAGTCGCGGCAAGAGACCCAGTACTTC
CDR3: CAIGESRQETQYF

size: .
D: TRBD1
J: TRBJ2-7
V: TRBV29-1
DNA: TGCAGCGTTGGTGACAGGGGATCTTACTACGAGCAGTACTTC
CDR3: CSVGDRGSYYEQYF

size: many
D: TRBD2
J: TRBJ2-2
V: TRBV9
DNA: TGTGCCAGCACAGGACTAGCGGGGTACACCGGGGAGCTGTTTTTT
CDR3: CASTGLAGYTGELFF

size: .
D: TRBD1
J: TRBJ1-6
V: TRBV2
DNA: TGTGCCAGCAGTGCAACTCGGACAGGGTTGGGATCACCCCTCCACTTT
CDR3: CASSATRTGLGSPLHF

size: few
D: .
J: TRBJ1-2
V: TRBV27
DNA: TGTGCCAGCAGTGGACATACTAGGGGGGGCGGCTACACCTTC
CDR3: CASSGHTRGGGYTF

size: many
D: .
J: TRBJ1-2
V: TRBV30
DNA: TGTGCCTGGAGTTACGACAGTGGGACTGGCTACACCTTC
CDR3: CAWSYDSGTGYTF

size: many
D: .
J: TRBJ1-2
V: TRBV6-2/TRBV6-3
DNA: TGTGCCAGCAGTTACCCCCGTCCTCTCTATGGCTACACCTTC
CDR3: CASSYPRPLYGYTF

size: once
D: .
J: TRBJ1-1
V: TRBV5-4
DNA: TGTGCCAGCAGCTCTGAACTAGCGGGAGGTACTGAAGCTTTCTTT
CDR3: CASSSELAGGTEAFF

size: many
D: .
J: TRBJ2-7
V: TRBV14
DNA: TGTGCCAGCAGCCATCTGACCGCATCGTTGTACGAGCAGTACTTC
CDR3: CASSHLTASLYEQYF

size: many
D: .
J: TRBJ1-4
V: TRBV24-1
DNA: TGTGCCACCAGTGATCCCCCGGACGGATTTGCAACTAATGAAAAACTGTTTTTT
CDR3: CATSDPPDGFATNEKLFF

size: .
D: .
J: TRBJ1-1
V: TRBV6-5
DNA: TGTGCCAGCAGTTACTCGAGGCCCCTGGGGAACACTGAAGCTTTCTTT
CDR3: CASSYSRPLGNTEAFF

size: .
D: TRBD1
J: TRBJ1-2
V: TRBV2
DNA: TGTGCCAGTGATCAGGGGGACTATGGCTACACCTTC
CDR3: CASDQGDYGYTF

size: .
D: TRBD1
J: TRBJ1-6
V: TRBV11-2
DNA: TGTGCCAGCAGAGCCTCCGGGACAGGGGGCCGTAATTCACCCCTCCACTTT
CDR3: CASRASGTGGRNSPLHF

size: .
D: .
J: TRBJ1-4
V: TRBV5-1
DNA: TGCGCCAGCAGCACGCCGGCCGGACCCTACAATGAAAAACTGTTTTTT
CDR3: CASSTPAGPYNEKLFF

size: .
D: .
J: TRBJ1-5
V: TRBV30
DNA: TGTGCCTGGAGCTACAGGGTACGAGATCAGCCCCAGCATTTT
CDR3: CAWSYRVRDQPQHF

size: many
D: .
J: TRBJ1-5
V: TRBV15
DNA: TGTGCCACCAGCAGAGGGGAGGTACCTAATCAGCCCCAGCATTTT
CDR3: CATSRGEVPNQPQHF

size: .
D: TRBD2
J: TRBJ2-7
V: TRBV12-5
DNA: TGTGCTAGTGGTTTGGTACGGTGGGCGGGAGAGAATTCCTACGAGCAGTACTTC
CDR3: CASGLVRWAGENSYEQYF

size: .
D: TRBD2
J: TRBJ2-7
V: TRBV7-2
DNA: TGTGCCAGCAGCTTAGGAAGGGGTAGGACTAGCGGGAGCTACGAGCAGTACTTC
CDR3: CASSLGRGRTSGSYEQYF

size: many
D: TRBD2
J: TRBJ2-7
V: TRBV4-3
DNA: TGCGCCAGCAGCCAAGAGGCGGGAGGAACCTACGAGCAGTACTTC
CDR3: CASSQEAGGTYEQYF

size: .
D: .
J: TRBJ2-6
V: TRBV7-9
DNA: TGTGCCAGCAACACAGACCTACCCTCTGGGGCCAACGTCCTGACTTTC
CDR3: CASNTDLPSGANVLTF

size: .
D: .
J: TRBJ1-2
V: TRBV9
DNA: TGTGCCAGCAGCGTAGGACCTCCCGCGGGGTGGATTAGGGACTACACCTTC
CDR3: CASSVGPPAGWIRDYTF

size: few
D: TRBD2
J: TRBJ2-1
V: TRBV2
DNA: TGTGCCAGCAGTGAAGGCGGGCCTAGCGGACGAGAGCAGTTCTTC
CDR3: CASSEGGPSGREQFF

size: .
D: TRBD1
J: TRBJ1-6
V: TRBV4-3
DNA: TGCGCCAGCAGCCAAGGGACAGGGGCCTCGGGGGCCAACGCTTCACCCCTCCACTTT
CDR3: CASSQGTGASGANASPLHF

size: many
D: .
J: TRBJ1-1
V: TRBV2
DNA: TGTGCCAGCCGATTGGGAGGGACCAGGAACACTGAAGCTTTCTTT
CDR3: CASRLGGTRNTEAFF

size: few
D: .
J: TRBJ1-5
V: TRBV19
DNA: TGTGCCAGTACCCACGCAGCAAGCAATCAGCCCCAGCATTTT
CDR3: CASTHAASNQPQHF

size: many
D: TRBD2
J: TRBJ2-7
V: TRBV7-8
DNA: TGTGCCAGCAGCTTAGGGACTAGCGGGATGTACTACGAGCAGTACTTC
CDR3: CASSLGTSGMYYEQYF

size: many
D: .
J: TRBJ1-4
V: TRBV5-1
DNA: TGTGCCAGTAGTTGGACAGCAACTAATGAAAAACTGTTTTTT
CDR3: CASSWTATNEKLFF

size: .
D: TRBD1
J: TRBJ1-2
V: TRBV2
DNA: TGTGCCAGCAGTGAAGCGCTTCGGGCAGGGGGCGAAAACACCTTC
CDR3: CASSEALRAGGENTF

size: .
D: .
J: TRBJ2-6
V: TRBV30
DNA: TGTGCCTGGAGACGGTGGGATTGGGCCTCTGGGGCCAACGTCCTGACTTTC
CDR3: CAWRRWDWASGANVLTF

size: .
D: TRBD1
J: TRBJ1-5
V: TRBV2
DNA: TGTGCCAGCTCTTCTGGGTACAGGGGGCTTACGGGTCAGCCCCAGCATTTT
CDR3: CASSSGYRGLTGQPQHF

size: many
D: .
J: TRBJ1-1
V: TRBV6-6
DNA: TGTGCCAGCAGTTACAGGGGAGACACTGAAGCTTTCTTT
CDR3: CASSYRGDTEAFF

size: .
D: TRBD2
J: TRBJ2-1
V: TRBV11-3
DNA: TGTGCCAACAGCTCCGTTTCTAGCGGGGAGCAGTTCTTC
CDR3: CANSSVSSGEQFF

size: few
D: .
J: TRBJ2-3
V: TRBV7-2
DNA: TGTGCCAGCAGCCAATCGTGGGCTAGGGGGGGACAAGATACGCAGTATTTT
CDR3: CASSQSWARGGQDTQYF

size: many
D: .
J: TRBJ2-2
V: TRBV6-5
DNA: TGTGCCAGCAGTCGGTGGAACACCGGGGAGCTGTTTTTT
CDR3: CASSRWNTGELFF

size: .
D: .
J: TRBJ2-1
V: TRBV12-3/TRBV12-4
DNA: TGTGCCAGCAGCCTAAGGGCGTCCTACAATGAGCAGTTCTTC
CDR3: CASSLRASYNEQFF

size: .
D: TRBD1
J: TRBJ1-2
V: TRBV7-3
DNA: TGTGCCAGCAGCCCGGGACAGGGGCTAGGGAATGGCTACACCTTC
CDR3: CASSPGQGLGNGYTF

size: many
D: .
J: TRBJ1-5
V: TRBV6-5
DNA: TGTGCCAGCAGCACCGGGAAGGTGGGGAATCAGCCCCAGCATTTT
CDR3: CASSTGKVGNQPQHF

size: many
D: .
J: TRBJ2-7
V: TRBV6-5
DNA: TGTGCCAGCGGATATTTAGCCGAGCAGTACTTC
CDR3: CASGYLAEQYF

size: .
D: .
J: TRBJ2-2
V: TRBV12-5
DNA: TGTGCTAGTGGTTTATTCACCGGGGAGCTGTTTTTT
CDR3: CASGLFTGELFF

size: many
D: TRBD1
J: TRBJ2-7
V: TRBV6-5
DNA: TGTGCCAGCAAGTGGGGTCCGGGACAGGGCTACGAGCAGTACTTC
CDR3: CASKWGPGQGYEQYF

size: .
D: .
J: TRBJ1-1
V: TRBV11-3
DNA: TGCGCCAGCAGCCAAGAGTTCGGGAACACTGAAGCTTTCTTT
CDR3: CASSQEFGNTEAFF

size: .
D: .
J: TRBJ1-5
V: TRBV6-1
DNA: TGTGCCAGCAGTGAAGGGGAAAATCAGTCCCAGCATTTT
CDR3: CASSEGENQSQHF

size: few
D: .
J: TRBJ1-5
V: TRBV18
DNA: TGTGCCAGCTCACTGACGGACAGACCCAATCAGCCCCAGCATTTT
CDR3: CASSLTDRPNQPQHF

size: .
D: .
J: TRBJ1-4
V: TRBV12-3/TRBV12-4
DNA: TGTGCCAGCAGTAACACTTATCAGGGGAATGGAAAACTGTTTTTT
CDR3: CASSNTYQGNGKLFF

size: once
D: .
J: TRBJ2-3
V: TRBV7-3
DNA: TGTGCCAGCAGCTTTAGCGGTACCACAGATACGCAGTATTTT
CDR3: CASSFSGTTDTQYF

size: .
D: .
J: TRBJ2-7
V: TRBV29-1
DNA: .
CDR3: CSVGVGQGALYF

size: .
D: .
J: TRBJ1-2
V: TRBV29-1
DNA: TGCAGCTGGACCGCGGGGTTCTATGGCTACACCTTC
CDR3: CSWTAGFYGYTF